This passage covers 20 T cell receptor beta chains from one sample sequenced in a study of T-cell memory formation after mild COVID-19. MiXCR, applied by TCRdb to the 5' RACE reads, yields one record per CDR3 protein. The data show 350,000 to 400,000 distinct CDR3 sequences, 13% to 15% seen once. Sequencing was carried out using PBMCs or a T cell subset sorted from them (not recorded which). All receptors derive from a man aged 18 to 35 who had mild COVID-19 (a few samples of this study predate the infection). Cell type and time point are not known.

The chain combines TRBV5-1 with TRBJ2-3; D is perhaps TRBD1 or TRBD2 (6 bases each). Trimming cost V 4 bases and J 2 bases, with 14 bases left between them. The CDR3 has 15 residues. The germline CDR1 and CDR2 sequences are SGHRS and YFSETQ. CDR3 coding DNA: TGCGCCAGCAGCCCCCGGAGGGGGATCACAGATACGCAGTATTTT. Its protein product is CASSPRRGITDTQYF.

This rearrangement joins TRBV4-2 to TRBJ1-5; D ambiguous. This CDR3 is built from 15 residues. Looked up from germline, CDR1 is LGHNA and CDR2 is YNFKEQ. V was cut by 0 bases and J by 11 bases, with 17 bases left in between. The CDR3 nucleotides are TGTGCCAGCAGCCAAGATGGCCACAGTGGGCAGGCCCAGCATTTT. This sequence encodes CASSQDGHSGQAQHF.

The chain is built from TRBV5-1 and TRBJ1-4; D is ambiguous. The germline gives CDR1 SGHRS, CDR2 YFSETQ. CDR3 length: 14 amino acids. V was shortened by 4 bases and J by 8 bases, with 15 bases between the two germline ends. CDR3 DNA sequence: TGCGCCAGCAGCACTGGAAGGGCAAGGGAAAAACTGTTTTTT. Amino acid sequence: CASSTGRAREKLFF.

V usage is TRBV6-6 and J usage is TRBJ2-7; TRBD2 matches 7 bases. The CDR3 is 17 amino acids. CDR1 MNHNY and CDR2 SVGAGI come from the germline V gene (reference sequence). Trimming removed 4 bases from V and 4 bases from J; junction bases left unmatched: 16. The CDR3 region has the DNA TGTGCCAGCAGTTTGACCCCGAGACTAGCCGGGGGATACGAGCAGTACTTC. Its protein is CASSLTPRLAGGYEQYF.

This sequence joins TRBV12-3 or TRBV12-4 and TRBJ1-3; D gene ambiguous. V was trimmed by 5 bases and J by 0 bases, leaving 17 bases between them. The length of the CDR3 is 17 residues. CDR3 protein: CASSPPSSGFSGNTIYF. CDR3 sequence (DNA): TGTGCCAGCAGTCCCCCCTCCTCGGGATTCTCTGGAAACACCATATATTTT.

J is TRBJ1-1 and V is TRBV20-1, with a weak D call TRBD1 (5 bases). Germline CDR1 and CDR2: DFQATT and SNEGSKA (reference sequence). Trimming removed 5 bases from V and 12 bases from J, with 16 bases in between. This CDR3 is built from 11 residues. The CDR3 loop reads CSAPGWQGTFF. Written as DNA, the CDR3 is TGCAGTGCTCCCGGGTGGCAGGGAACTTTCTTT.

The sample holds a few counts of this clonotype. This chain connects TRBV12-3 or TRBV12-4 to TRBJ2-2; D is ambiguous. With 3 bases removed from V and 0 bases from J, the gap between germline ends came to 8 bases. The CDR3 consists of 15 residues. The CDR3 DNA sequence: TGTGCCAGCAGTTTTAACGCTCCGAACACCGGGGAGCTGTTTTTT. Translation gives CASSFNAPNTGELFF.

V is TRBV2 and J is TRBJ2-2; 7 bases match TRBD1. Looked up from germline, CDR1 is SNHLY and CDR2 is FYNNEI. V lost 8 bases and J lost 0; bases outside the gene matches: 3. This CDR3 is 14 amino acids long. CDR3 DNA: TGTGCCAGCGGGGGACAGTCGAACACCGGGGAGCTGTTTTTT. Amino acid sequence: CASGGQSNTGELFF.

The rearrangement joins TRBV30 to TRBJ2-1; perhaps TRBD1 as D (5 bases). From germline, CDR1 is GTSNPN and CDR2 SVGIG (reference sequence). Trimming cost V 5 bases and J 4 bases, with 24 bases left between them. The CDR3 is 17 residues long. CDR3 loop: CAWSERKGLLVYNEQFF. In DNA, the CDR3 is TGTGCCTGGTCCGAACGGAAGGGGCTATTGGTGTACAATGAGCAGTTCTTC.

The rearrangement uses TRBV7-3 and TRBJ1-1, with D possibly matching TRBD1 (5 bases). Germline CDR1 and CDR2: SGHTA and FQGTGA. The CDR3 extends over 16 amino acids. The V end was cut by 1 base, the J end by 0 bases, with 12 bases between. The CDR3 bases are TGTGCCAGCAGCTTAAGTGGGGGGGTCATGAACACTGAAGCTTTCTTT. Translated, it gives CASSLSGGVMNTEAFF.

This rearrangement joins TRBV27 to TRBJ1-4; 8 bases map to TRBD1. V was clipped by 5 bases and J by 2 bases; unmatched bases: 4. The length of the CDR3 is 15 residues. From germline, CDR1 is MNHEY and CDR2 SMNVEV (reference sequence). In DNA, the CDR3 is TGTGCCAGCAGTATGGACAGGGCTACTAATGAAAAACTGTTTTTT. Protein: CASSMDRATNEKLFF.

The chain recombines TRBV10-3 with TRBJ2-1; no clear D. Germline CDR1 ENHRY, CDR2 SYGVKD. There are 15 residues in the CDR3. Trimming cost V 2 bases and J 0 bases, with 8 bases left between them. The CDR3 region has the DNA TGTGCCATCAGTGAGGCAGAGAGCTCCTACAATGAGCAGTTCTTC. Translating it yields CAISEAESSYNEQFF.

This clonotype has only a few counts. This chain joins TRBV19 and TRBJ2-1, with 10 bases matching TRBD2. The V segment lost 5 bases and the J segment 10 bases; nucleotides outside the gene matches: 8. The CDR3 loop spans 14 amino acids. CDR1 is LNHDA, CDR2 SQIVND, per germline (reference sequence). Here the CDR3 reads CASSPSGGAKEQFF. The CDR3 DNA reads TGTGCCAGTAGTCCGAGCGGGGGGGCAAAGGAGCAGTTCTTC.

This clonotype was observed a handful of times. V gene TRBV7-9 combines with J gene TRBJ2-7, with a tentative D call TRBD1 (6 bases). V shed 2 bases and J shed 2 bases, with 13 bases lying between them. The CDR3 sequence is 15 residues long. Germline CDR1 reads SEHNR; CDR2 reads FQNEAQ (reference sequence). The CDR3 DNA is TGTGCCAGCAGCTTAAGTCGGACAGCCCCCTACGAGCAGTACTTC. It yields the protein CASSLSRTAPYEQYF.

This clonotype was observed at least ten times. The chain links TRBV7-2 to TRBJ1-1, with D unresolved. Trimming took off 2 bases at V and 4 bases at J, with 8 bases between the two ends. There are 13 residues in the CDR3. Germline V lookup: CDR1 SGHTA, CDR2 FQGNSA. The CDR3 coding sequence is TGTGCCAGCAGCTTATCGATGAGCACTGAAGCTTTCTTT. Translating it yields CASSLSMSTEAFF.

This chain uses TRBV7-2 with TRBJ2-1; D not resolved. CDR3 length: 15 residues. Germline V gene lookup returns CDR1 SGHTA and CDR2 FQGNSA. Trimming removed 5 bases at V and 3 bases at J, with 14 bases between. CDR3 in amino acids: CASSPEGASYNEQFF. The CDR3 coding sequence is TGTGCCAGCAGCCCAGAAGGAGCTAGCTACAATGAGCAGTTCTTC.

This clonotype was seen a few times. This chain joins TRBV7-6 and TRBJ2-1; 7 positions match TRBD2. In germline, CDR1 is SGHVS, CDR2 FNYEAQ. The CDR3 is 17 residues long. V lost 5 bases and J lost 10; bases outside the gene matches: 20. The CDR3 nucleotides are TGTGCCAGCAGCAACTTGCGGGGGTTACTTAGGGCTAGGGAGCAGTTCTTC. It translates to CASSNLRGLLRAREQFF. The full variable domain, rest sourced from reference TRBV7-6 and TRBJ2-1, is GAGVSQSPRYKVTKRGQDVALRCDPISGHVSLYWYRQALGQGPEFLTYFNYEAQQDKSGLPNDRFSAERPEGSISTLTIQRTEQRDSAMYRCASSNLRGLLRAREQFFGPGTRLTVL.

This clonotype was detected only a few times. This chain connects TRBV3-1 to TRBJ2-5; weak D call: TRBD1 (5 bases). CDR1 LGHDT and CDR2 YNNKEL come from the germline V gene (reference sequence). Trimming pared 0 bases from V and 9 bases from J, leaving 20 bases between. CDR3 size: 16 residues. The CDR3 DNA sequence: TGTGCCAGCAGCCAAGATTTTGCAGACGAAAAAGGGGCCCAGTACTTC. The encoded protein is CASSQDFADEKGAQYF.

V gene TRBV15 combines with J gene TRBJ2-3; 8 positions agree with TRBD1. Unmatched junction bases numbered 4, after V lost 1 base and J lost 4 bases. The germline gives CDR1 LNHNV, CDR2 YYDKDF (reference sequence). There are 15 residues in the CDR3. CDR3: CATSRGGQGSDTQYF. The CDR3 DNA reads TGTGCCACCAGCAGAGGTGGACAGGGATCAGATACGCAGTATTTT.

The chain employs TRBV12-3 or TRBV12-4 and TRBJ2-2; TRBD1 might be the D (6 bases). CDR3 length equals 15 residues. V dropped 3 bases and J dropped 7 bases, with 15 bases sitting between them. The CDR3 sequence is CASSFRVTGHGELFF. CDR3 coding DNA: TGTGCCAGCAGTTTCAGGGTCACAGGGCACGGGGAGCTGTTTTTT.